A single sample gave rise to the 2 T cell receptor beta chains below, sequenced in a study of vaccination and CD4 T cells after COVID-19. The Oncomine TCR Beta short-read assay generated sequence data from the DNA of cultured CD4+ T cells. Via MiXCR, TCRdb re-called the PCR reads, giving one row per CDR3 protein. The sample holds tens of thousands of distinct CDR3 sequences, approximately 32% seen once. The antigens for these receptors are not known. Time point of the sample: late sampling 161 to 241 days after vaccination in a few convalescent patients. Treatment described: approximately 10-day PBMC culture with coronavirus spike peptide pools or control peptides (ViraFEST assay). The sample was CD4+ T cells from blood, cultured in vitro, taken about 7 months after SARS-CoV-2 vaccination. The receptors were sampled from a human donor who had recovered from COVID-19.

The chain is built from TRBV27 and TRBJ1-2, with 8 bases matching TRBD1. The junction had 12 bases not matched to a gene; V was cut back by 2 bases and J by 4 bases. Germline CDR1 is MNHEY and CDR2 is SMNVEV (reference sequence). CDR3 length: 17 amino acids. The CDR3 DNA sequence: TGTGCCAGCAGTTTACCGGGCAGGGGGCGAGTTTCCTATGGCTACACCTTC. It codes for CASSLPGRGRVSYGYTF.

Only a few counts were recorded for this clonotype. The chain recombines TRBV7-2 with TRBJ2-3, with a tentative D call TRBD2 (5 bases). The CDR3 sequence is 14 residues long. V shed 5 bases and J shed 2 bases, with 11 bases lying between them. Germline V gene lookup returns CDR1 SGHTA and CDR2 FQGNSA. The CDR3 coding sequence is TGTGCCAGCAGCCGCTTAGCGCACACAGATACGCAGTATTTT. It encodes CASSRLAHTDTQYF.